This T cell receptor (beta chain) was observed in a study of identical twins. Trimming took 8 bases from V and 7 from J, leaving 19 bases between them. This CDR3 spans 14 amino acids. The germline CDR1 and CDR2 sequences are MNHNS and SASEGT. A single record per CDR3 protein comes from TCRdb applying MiXCR to the 5' RACE reads. The table includes approximately 230,000 distinct CDR3 sequences, 11% to 15% detected once. Many counts were recorded for this clonotype. This rearrangement joins TRBV6-1 to TRBJ2-3; D possibly corresponds to TRBD2 (5 bases). The sequence derives from a woman aged 18-29 years in good health. Sequencing used memory (CD45RO+) T cells sorted from blood. DNA of the CDR3: TGTGCCAGCGAGCAACCCGGACTTGATCATACGCAGTATTTT. Encoded protein: CASEQPGLDHTQYF.